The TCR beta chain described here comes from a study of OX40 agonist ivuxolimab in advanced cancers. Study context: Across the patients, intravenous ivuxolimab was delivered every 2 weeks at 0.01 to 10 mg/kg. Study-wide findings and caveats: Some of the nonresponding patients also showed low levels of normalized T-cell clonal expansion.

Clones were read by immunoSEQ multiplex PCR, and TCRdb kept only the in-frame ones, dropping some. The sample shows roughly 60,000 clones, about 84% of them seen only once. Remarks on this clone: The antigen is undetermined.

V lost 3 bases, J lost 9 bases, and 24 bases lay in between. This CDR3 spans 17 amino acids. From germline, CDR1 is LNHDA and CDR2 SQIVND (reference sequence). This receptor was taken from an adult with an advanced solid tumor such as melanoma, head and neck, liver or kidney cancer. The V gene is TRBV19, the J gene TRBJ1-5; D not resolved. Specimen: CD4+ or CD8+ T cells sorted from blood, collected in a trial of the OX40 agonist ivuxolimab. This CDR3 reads CASSIHYSVDLRGPQHF. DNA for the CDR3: TGTGCCAGTAGTATCCATTACAGTGTAGATCTACGAGGGCCCCAGCATTTT. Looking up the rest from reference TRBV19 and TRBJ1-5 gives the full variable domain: DGGITQSPKYLFRKEGQNVTLSCEQNLNHDAMYWYRQDPGQGLRLIYYSQIVNDFQKGDIAEGYSVSREKKESFPLTVTSAQKNPTAFYLCASSIHYSVDLRGPQHFGDGTRLSIL.